This T cell receptor (beta chain) emerged from a study of blood T cells in healthy people across ages. The study's findings and limits: The percentage of naive T cells correlated strongly with TCR beta diversity.

This clonotype was recorded once. The antigen is not known. The draw of peripheral blood yielded roughly 10 milliliters from each donor. The CDR3 runs 16 residues. Germline V CDR1 and CDR2: LGHNA, YNFKEQ. A second roughly 7 to 12 cycle PCR used barcoded and J-beta primers. From the 5' RACE reads, TCRdb called clonotypes with MiXCR, one entry per CDR3 protein. The sample comprises just over 800,000 distinct CDR3 sequences, under 80% of which are singletons, and around a quarter rests with the top ten. The TCR originated in a man between 25 and 39 years old in good health. The sequenced sample was blood. The gene calls are TRBV4-2 and TRBJ2-4, with a weak D call TRBD1 (5 bases). The J call is in doubt because the DNA end fits TRBJ2-7 better. The CDR3 loop reads CASSPYDSTRGDEQYF. The CDR3 nucleotides read TGTGCCAGCAGCCCATACGACAGCACCCGAGGCGACGAGCAGTACTTC.